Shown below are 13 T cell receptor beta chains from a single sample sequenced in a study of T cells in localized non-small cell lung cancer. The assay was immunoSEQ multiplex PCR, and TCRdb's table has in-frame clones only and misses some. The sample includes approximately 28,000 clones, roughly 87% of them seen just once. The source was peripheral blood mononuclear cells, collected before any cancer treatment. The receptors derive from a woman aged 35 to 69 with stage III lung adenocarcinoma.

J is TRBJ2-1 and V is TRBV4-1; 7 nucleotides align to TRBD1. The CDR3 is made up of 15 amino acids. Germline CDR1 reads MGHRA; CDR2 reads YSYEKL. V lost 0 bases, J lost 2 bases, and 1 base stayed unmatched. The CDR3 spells CASSQERGPYNEQFF. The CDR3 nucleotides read TGCGCCAGCAGCCAAGAGAGGGGGCCCTACAATGAGCAGTTCTTC.

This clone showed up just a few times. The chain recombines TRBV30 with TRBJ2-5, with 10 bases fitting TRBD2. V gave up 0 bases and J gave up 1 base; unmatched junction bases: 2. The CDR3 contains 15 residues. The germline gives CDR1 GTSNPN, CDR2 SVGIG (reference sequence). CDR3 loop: CAWSVAGGPQETQYF. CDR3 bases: TGTGCCTGGAGTGTAGCGGGAGGGCCCCAAGAGACCCAGTACTTC. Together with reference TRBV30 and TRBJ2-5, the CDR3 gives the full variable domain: SQTIHQWPATLVQPVGSPLSLECTVEGTSNPNLYWYRQAAGRGLQLLFYSVGIGQISSEVPQNLSASRPQDRQFILSSKKLLLSDSGFYLCAWSVAGGPQETQYFGPGTRLLVL.

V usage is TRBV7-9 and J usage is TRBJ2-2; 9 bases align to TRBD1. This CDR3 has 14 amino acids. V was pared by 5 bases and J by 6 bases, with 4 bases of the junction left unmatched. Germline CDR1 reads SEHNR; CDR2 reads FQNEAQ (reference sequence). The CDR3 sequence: CASSPGQGPGELFF. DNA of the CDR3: TGTGCCAGCAGCCCGGGACAGGGACCCGGGGAGCTGTTTTTT.

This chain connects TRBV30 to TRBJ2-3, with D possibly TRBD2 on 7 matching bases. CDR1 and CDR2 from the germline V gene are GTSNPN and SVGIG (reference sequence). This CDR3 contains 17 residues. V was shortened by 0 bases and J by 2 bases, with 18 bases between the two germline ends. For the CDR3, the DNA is TGTGCCTGGAGTGTAAGCGGGACAACGATTTACACAGATACGCAGTATTTT. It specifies CAWSVSGTTIYTDTQYF. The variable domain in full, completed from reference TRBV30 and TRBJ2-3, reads SQTIHQWPATLVQPVGSPLSLECTVEGTSNPNLYWYRQAAGRGLQLLFYSVGIGQISSEVPQNLSASRPQDRQFILSSKKLLLSDSGFYLCAWSVSGTTIYTDTQYFGPGTRLTVL.

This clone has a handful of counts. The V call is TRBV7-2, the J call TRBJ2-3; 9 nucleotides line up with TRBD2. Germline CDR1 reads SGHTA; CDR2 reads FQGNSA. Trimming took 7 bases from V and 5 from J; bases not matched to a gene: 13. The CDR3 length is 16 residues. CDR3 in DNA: TGTGCCAGCACCATCGTGGGGCGGGGGGGCATAGATACGCAGTATTTT. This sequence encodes CASTIVGRGGIDTQYF. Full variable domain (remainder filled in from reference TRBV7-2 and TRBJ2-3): GAGVSQSPSNKVTEKGKDVELRCDPISGHTALYWYRQSLGQGLEFLIYFQGNSAPDKSGLPSDRFSAERTGGSVSTLTIQRTQQEDSAVYLCASTIVGRGGIDTQYFGPGTRLTVL.

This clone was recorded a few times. CDR3 in DNA: TGTGCCAGTAGTATAACGGGGACCGCGGAGTATAGCAATCAGCCCCAGCATTTT. The encoded protein is CASSITGTAEYSNQPQHF. V gene TRBV19 combines with J gene TRBJ1-5; possible D gene TRBD1, 5 bases. V shed 2 bases and J shed 0 bases, with 17 bases lying between them. The CDR3 has 18 amino acids. Germline assignment: CDR1 LNHDA and CDR2 SQIVND (reference sequence).

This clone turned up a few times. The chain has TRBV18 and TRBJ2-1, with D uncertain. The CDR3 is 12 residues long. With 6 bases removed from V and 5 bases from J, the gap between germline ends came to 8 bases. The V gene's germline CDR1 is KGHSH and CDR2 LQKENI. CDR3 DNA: TGTGCCAGCTCGGCGGTAAACAATGAGCAGTTCTTC. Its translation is CASSAVNNEQFF.

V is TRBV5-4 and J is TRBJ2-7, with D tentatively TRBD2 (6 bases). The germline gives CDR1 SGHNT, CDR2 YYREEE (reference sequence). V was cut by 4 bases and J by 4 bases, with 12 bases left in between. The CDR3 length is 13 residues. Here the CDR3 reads CASSRDFTYEQYF. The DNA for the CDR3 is TGTGCCAGCAGCCGGGACTTCACATACGAGCAGTACTTC.

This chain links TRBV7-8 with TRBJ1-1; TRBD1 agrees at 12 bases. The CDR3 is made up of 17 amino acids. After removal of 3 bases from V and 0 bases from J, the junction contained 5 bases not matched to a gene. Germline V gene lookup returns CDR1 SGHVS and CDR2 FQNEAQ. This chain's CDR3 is CASSLGTGGVLNTEAFF. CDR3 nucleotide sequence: TGTGCCAGCAGCTTGGGGACAGGGGGCGTATTGAACACTGAAGCTTTCTTT.

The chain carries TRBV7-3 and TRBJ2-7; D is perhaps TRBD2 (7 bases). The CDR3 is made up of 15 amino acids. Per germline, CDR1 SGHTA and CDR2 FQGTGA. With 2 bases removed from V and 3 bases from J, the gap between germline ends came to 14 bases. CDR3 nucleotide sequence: TGTGCCAGCAGCTTAGGGGGGGCGCCCAACTACGAGCAGTACTTC. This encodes CASSLGGAPNYEQYF.

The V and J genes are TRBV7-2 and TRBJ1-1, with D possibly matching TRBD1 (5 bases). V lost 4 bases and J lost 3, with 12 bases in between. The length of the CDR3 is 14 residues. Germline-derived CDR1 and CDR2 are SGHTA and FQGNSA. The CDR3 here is CASSSQGDHTEAFF. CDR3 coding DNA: TGTGCCAGCAGCTCTCAGGGAGACCACACTGAAGCTTTCTTT. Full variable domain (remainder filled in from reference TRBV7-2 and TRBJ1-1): GAGVSQSPSNKVTEKGKDVELRCDPISGHTALYWYRQSLGQGLEFLIYFQGNSAPDKSGLPSDRFSAERTGGSVSTLTIQRTQQEDSAVYLCASSSQGDHTEAFFGQGTRLTVV.

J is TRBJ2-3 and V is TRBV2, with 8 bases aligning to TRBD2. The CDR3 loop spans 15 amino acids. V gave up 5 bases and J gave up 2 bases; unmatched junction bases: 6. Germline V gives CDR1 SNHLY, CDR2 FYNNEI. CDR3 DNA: TGTGCCAGCAGTAGCGGGGGTGTACTCACAGATACGCAGTATTTT. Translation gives CASSSGGVLTDTQYF.

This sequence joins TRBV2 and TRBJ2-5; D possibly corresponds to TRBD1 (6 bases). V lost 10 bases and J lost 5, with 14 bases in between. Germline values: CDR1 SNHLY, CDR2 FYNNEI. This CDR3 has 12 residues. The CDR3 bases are TGTGCCACCGAAACCACAGGGGAGACCCAGTACTTC. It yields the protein CATETTGETQYF.